This TCR beta chain came from a study of blood T cell repertoires in COVID-19. Losses at the gene ends were 4 bases for V and 5 bases for J; bases not matched to a gene: 8. The CDR3 sequence is 15 residues long. Germline CDR1 reads SGHRS; CDR2 reads YFSETQ. Method: immunoSEQ multiplex PCR; TCRdb's copy keeps in-frame clones and lacks some. The sample records over 30,000 clones, roughly four fifths being singletons. This clone came up a few times. V and J are TRBV5-1 and TRBJ1-4, with 7 positions matching TRBD1. The receptor's source is a man at least 80 years old with active or convalescent COVID-19. Specimen: peripheral blood. As DNA, the CDR3 is TGCGCCAGCAGCCTGACAGGGTCGGGGAATGAAAAACTGTTTTTT. Its protein product is CASSLTGSGNEKLFF.